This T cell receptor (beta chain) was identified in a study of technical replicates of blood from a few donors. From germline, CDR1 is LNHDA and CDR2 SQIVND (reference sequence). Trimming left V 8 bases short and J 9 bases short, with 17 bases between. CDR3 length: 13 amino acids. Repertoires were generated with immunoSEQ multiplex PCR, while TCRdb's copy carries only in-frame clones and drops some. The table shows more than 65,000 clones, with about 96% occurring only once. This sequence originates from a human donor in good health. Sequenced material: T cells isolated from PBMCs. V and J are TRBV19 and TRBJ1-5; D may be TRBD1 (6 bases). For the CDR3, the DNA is TGTGCCAGTGGAGCACAGGGAAAACTGCCCCAGCATTTT. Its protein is CASGAQGKLPQHF.